This T cell receptor (beta chain) was identified in a study of response to subunit inactivated influenza vaccine. TCRdb recomputed calls from the RT-PCR reads with MiXCR, one row per CDR3 protein. The sample consists of roughly 620,000 distinct CDR3 sequences, around 10% of them appearing once. The CDR3 is 14 residues long. The V gene's germline CDR1 is DFQATT and CDR2 SNEGSKA (reference sequence). V trimming: 6 bases; J trimming: 4 bases; junction bases outside the gene matches: 11. In this sample, this clonotype turned up many times. These sequences were also reported in another study, on T cells expressing NK-cell markers. That report notes: Libraries used 5'RACE template switching adding universal primer site and UMIs.

The sample here was PBMCs from blood, taken on the day of vaccination. J is TRBJ1-1 and V is TRBV20-1; 7 bases map to TRBD1. This TCR was recovered from a man aged 45-60 years who received an inactivated influenza vaccine. DNA of the CDR3: TGCAGTGCCCGAGGTGTCAGGGGGGGCACTGAAGCTTTCTTT. Residues: CSARGVRGGTEAFF.